This T cell receptor beta chain stems from a study of blood T cell repertoires in COVID-19. TCRdb's copy holds only in-frame clones and misses some; the assay was immunoSEQ multiplex PCR. The table lists about 230,000 clones, roughly nine tenths of them singletons. This CDR3 contains 14 residues. Germline loops: CDR1 SNHLY, CDR2 FYNNEI. Trimming removed 5 bases from V and 3 bases from J, with 14 bases in between. The chain carries TRBV2 and TRBJ2-7, with a weak D call TRBD1 (5 bases). This clonotype was sampled from a woman younger than 45 with acute COVID-19. Sequenced input: PBMCs or T cells enriched from blood (not recorded which). The CDR3 sequence is CASSSQARNYEQYF. CDR3 DNA sequence: TGTGCCAGCAGTTCACAGGCCCGCAACTACGAGCAGTACTTC.